This T cell receptor (beta chain) appears in the sequencing data of a study of coeliac disease. Study-wide background: The study queried TRBV7-2 bias without high-resolution HLA data.

General study points: Largely private TRB repertoires meant most sequences were sample-unique. Intraepithelial and lamina propria fractions were not highly pure, so cross-contamination was possible.

Each fraction contributed one roughly 460,000-cell aliquot for sequencing. TCRdb keeps only in-frame clones here, not all; method: immunoSEQ multiplex PCR. The data hold about 3,700 clones, with roughly two thirds observed a single time. As concerns this clone: Its antigen is unknown. One junction end does not reproduce the germline sequence, and a read error may be involved.

CDR1 and CDR2 from the germline V gene are SSHAT and FNYEAQ (reference sequence). CDR3 length: 15 amino acids. This receptor was identified in a man aged 25 to 40 with celiac disease. The chain recombines TRBV7-7 with TRBJ2-5, with TRBD2 identical over 8 bases. The sample consisted of intraepithelial lymphocytes from the gut. The CDR3 DNA reads as TGTGCTAGCAGCCCAGCGGGAGTGATCCCAGAGACCCAGTACTTC. Translation: CASSPAGVIPETQYF.